This T cell receptor beta chain was profiled in a study of T cell changes during pregnancy in multiple sclerosis. Germline CDR1 and CDR2: SGHKS and YYEKEE (reference sequence). The V segment lost 0 bases and the J segment 7 bases; nucleotides outside the gene matches: 4. The CDR3 is 15 residues long. TCRdb's copy holds only in-frame clones and misses some; the assay was immunoSEQ multiplex PCR. The repertoire holds about 92,000 clones, with roughly 91% as singletons. The count of this clone is one. The input for sequencing was peripheral blood, taken in the first trimester of pregnancy. The rearrangement uses TRBV5-5 and TRBJ1-4, with 9 bases that match TRBD1. The origin of this receptor is a female donor with multiple sclerosis, enrolled in a pregnancy study. The CDR3 DNA follows: TGTGCCAGCAGCTTGGGGGACAGGGAAGGTGAAAAACTGTTTTTT. Encoded protein: CASSLGDREGEKLFF.